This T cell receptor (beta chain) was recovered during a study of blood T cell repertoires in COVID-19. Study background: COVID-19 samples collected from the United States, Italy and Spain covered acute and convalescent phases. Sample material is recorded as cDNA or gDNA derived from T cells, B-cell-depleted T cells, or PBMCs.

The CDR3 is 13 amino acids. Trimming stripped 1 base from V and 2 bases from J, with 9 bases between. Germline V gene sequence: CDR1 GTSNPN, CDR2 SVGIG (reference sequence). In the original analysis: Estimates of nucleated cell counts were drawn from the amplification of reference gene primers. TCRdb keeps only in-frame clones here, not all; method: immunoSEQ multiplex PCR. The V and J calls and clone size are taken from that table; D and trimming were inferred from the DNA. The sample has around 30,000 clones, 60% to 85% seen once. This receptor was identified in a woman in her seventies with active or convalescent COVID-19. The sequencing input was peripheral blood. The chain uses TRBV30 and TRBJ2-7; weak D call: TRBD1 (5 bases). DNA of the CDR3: TGTGCCTGGAGTGGACAGCAGACCTACGAGCAGTACTTC. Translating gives CAWSGQQTYEQYF.